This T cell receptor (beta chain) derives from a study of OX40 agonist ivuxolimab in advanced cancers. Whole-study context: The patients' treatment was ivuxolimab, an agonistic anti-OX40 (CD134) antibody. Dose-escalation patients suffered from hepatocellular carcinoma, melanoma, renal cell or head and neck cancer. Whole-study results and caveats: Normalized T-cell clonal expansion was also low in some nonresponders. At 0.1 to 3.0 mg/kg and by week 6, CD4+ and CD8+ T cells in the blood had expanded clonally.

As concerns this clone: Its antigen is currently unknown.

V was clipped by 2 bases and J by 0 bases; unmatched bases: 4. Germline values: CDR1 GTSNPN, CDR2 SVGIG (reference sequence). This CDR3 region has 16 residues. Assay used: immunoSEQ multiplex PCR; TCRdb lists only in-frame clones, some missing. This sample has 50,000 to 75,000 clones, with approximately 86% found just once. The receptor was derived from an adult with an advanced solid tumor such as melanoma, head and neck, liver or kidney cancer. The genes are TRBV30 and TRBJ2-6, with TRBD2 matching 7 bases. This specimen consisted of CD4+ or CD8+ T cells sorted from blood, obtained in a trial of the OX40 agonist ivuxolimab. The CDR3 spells CAWSRGVSSGANVLTF. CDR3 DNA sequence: TGTGCCTGGAGTCGGGGGGTGAGCTCTGGGGCCAACGTCCTGACTTTC. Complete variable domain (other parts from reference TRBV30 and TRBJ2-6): SQTIHQWPATLVQPVGSPLSLECTVEGTSNPNLYWYRQAAGRGLQLLFYSVGIGQISSEVPQNLSASRPQDRQFILSSKKLLLSDSGFYLCAWSRGVSSGANVLTFGAGSRLTVL.